This passage covers 9 T cell receptor beta chains from one sample sequenced in a study of blood T cell repertoires in COVID-19. Profiled with immunoSEQ multiplex PCR; TCRdb holds only in-frame clones, not every one. Here the sample spans about 40,000 clones, approximately 91% being singletons. The sequenced material came from peripheral blood. These receptors came from a woman in her twenties or thirties in a cohort sampled during active COVID-19.

The chain joins TRBV5-4 to TRBJ1-4; possibly TRBD1 for D (6 bases). Trimming removed 4 bases at V and 8 bases at J, with 18 bases between. CDR1 and CDR2 from the germline V gene are SGHNT and YYREEE (reference sequence). This CDR3 has 15 residues. In DNA, the CDR3 is TGTGCCAGCAGCCTGGGGGGCTGGACAGAAGAAAAACTGTTTTTT. This codes for CASSLGGWTEEKLFF.

A few counts support this clone. The sample has other DNA sequences that encode this CDR3 too. This CDR3 is CASSLRGTEAFF. DNA of the CDR3: TGTGCCAGCAGCTTGCGAGGAACTGAAGCTTTCTTT. The rearrangement uses TRBV5-6 and TRBJ1-1; unclear D gene. This CDR3 region has 12 residues. CDR1 and CDR2 from the germline V gene are SGHDT and YYEEEE. Trimming cost V 1 base and J 5 bases, with 6 bases left between them.

The CDR3 sequence is CASSSFIAGDPNEQFF. The DNA of the CDR3 is TGTGCCAGCAGCTCCTTCATAGCGGGGGACCCCAATGAGCAGTTCTTC. This chain joins TRBV11-3 and TRBJ2-1, with 9 positions matching TRBD2. Trimming cost V 4 bases and J 6 bases; bases outside gene matches: 10. This CDR3 has 16 amino acids. The germline CDR1 and CDR2 sequences are SGHNT and YENEEA. Full variable domain (rest looked up from reference TRBV11-3 and TRBJ2-1): EAGVVQSPRYKIIEKKQPVAFWCNPISGHNTLYWYLQNLGQGPELLIRYENEEAVDDSQLPKDRFSAERLKGVDSTLKIQPAELGDSAVYLCASSSFIAGDPNEQFFGPGTRLTVL.

The V and J genes are TRBV3-1 (or the pseudogene TRBV3-2) and TRBJ2-3; 13 bases align to TRBD2. This CDR3 is 15 amino acids long. Germline trimming cut 4 bases from V and 8 bases from J; bases unmatched to any gene: 6. Looked up from germline, CDR1 is LGHDT and CDR2 is YNNKEL (reference sequence). As DNA, the CDR3 is TGTGCCAGCAGCCCCGGGACTAGCGGGAAAGTTACGCAGTATTTT. Translation gives CASSPGTSGKVTQYF.

The chain recombines TRBV7-2 with TRBJ1-6, with D possibly matching TRBD1 (5 bases). Germline values: CDR1 SGHTA, CDR2 FQGNSA. V shed 0 bases and J shed 6 bases, with 6 bases lying between them. The CDR3 is 14 amino acids. The DNA for the CDR3 is TGTGCCAGCAGCTTAGCGGGGCTTAATTCACCCCTCCACTTT. Translation gives CASSLAGLNSPLHF.

CDR3 region: CASSQSTESEQFF. The CDR3 bases are TGCGCCAGCAGCCAAAGCACGGAGAGTGAGCAGTTCTTC. The chain carries TRBV4-1 and TRBJ2-1; D unresolved. The CDR3 is 13 residues long. The ends were cut back, 2 bases at V and 9 bases at J, with 11 bases in the middle. Germline V lookup: CDR1 MGHRA, CDR2 YSYEKL.

The chain joins TRBV10-3 to TRBJ2-3; D is unclear. Germline V gene lookup returns CDR1 ENHRY and CDR2 SYGVKD. V was trimmed by 6 bases and J by 0 bases, leaving 10 bases between them. This CDR3 has 14 residues. The CDR3: CAISYSSSTDTQYF. The CDR3 DNA reads as TGTGCCATCAGCTACTCCTCTAGCACAGATACGCAGTATTTT.

The J gene is TRBJ1-5, the V gene TRBV7-8; D is possibly TRBD1 (5 bases). Looked up from germline, CDR1 is SGHVS and CDR2 is FQNEAQ. V lost 4 bases to trimming and J lost 5 bases, with 12 bases between them. The CDR3 spans 14 residues. CDR3 coding DNA: TGTGCCAGCAGCTCAGGGACTGGTTATCAGCCCCAGCATTTT. It specifies CASSSGTGYQPQHF.

J is TRBJ1-1 and V is TRBV11-3; possible D gene TRBD1, 5 bases. Trimming cost V 6 bases and J 4 bases, with 12 bases left between them. The CDR3 runs to 13 residues. Germline CDR1 and CDR2: SGHNT and YENEEA. The CDR3 here is CASSLTGGTEAFF. The CDR3 nucleotides are TGTGCCAGCAGTTTGACGGGGGGCACTGAAGCTTTCTTT.